The 14 T cell receptor beta chains reported below all come from one sample, sequenced in a study of cytomegalovirus exposure and HLA in healthy donors. Both 60 Vbeta primers and 13 Jbeta primers went into the PCR. This table comes from immunoSEQ multiplex PCR, and its TCRdb copy is limited to in-frame clones, with some not included. The table shows some 60,000 clones, with around 80% occurring only once. The sequenced sample was PBMCs. These receptors originate from a male donor in good health and CMV-seronegative.

This clone was seen only once. The J gene is TRBJ1-4, the V gene TRBV9; TRBD1 aligns across 9 bases. This CDR3 contains 16 residues. Looked up from germline, CDR1 is SGDLS and CDR2 is YYNGEE. V lost 4 bases, J lost 3 bases, and 7 bases stayed unmatched. The CDR3, as DNA: TGTGCCAGCAGCCTCCGGGACAGGGAGGCTAATGAAAAACTGTTTTTT. Translation: CASSLRDREANEKLFF.

This clone turned up a few times. V is TRBV19 and J is TRBJ2-2, with 9 nucleotides matching TRBD1. The ends lost 11 bases at V and 4 bases at J; junction bases unmatched: 8. Germline CDR1 is LNHDA and CDR2 is SQIVND (reference sequence). CDR3 size: 14 residues. In nucleotides, the CDR3 is TGTGCCGGAAAACAGGGGGCGACCACCGGGGAGCTGTTTTTT. It translates to CAGKQGATTGELFF.

The table lists this clone with a few counts. The rearrangement joins TRBV5-1 to TRBJ2-3; 10 positions agree with TRBD2. The germline V gene encodes CDR1 SGHRS and CDR2 YFSETQ. This CDR3 comprises 18 residues. V gave up 2 bases and J gave up 0 bases; unmatched junction bases: 9. The CDR3 here is CASSFLAGAIVSTDTQYF. In nucleotides, the CDR3 is TGCGCCAGCAGCTTTCTAGCGGGGGCAATCGTTAGCACAGATACGCAGTATTTT.

This sequence joins TRBV10-3 and TRBJ2-1, with D uncertain. V was shortened by 0 bases and J by 3 bases, with 6 bases between the two germline ends. This CDR3 has 14 residues. CDR1 ENHRY and CDR2 SYGVKD come from the germline V gene. In DNA, the CDR3 is TGTGCCATCAGTGAGTCGGCAGGCTACAATGAGCAGTTCTTC. Encoded protein: CAISESAGYNEQFF.

This chain connects TRBV6-5 to TRBJ2-5, with TRBD2 matching 15 bases. The trim removed 3 bases at V and 4 bases at J, leaving 3 bases unmatched. The CDR3 runs to 16 residues. Germline CDR1 reads MNHEY; CDR2 reads SVGAGI. CDR3 nucleotide sequence: TGTGCCAGCAGTTATAGGGGACTAGCGGGGGGAGAGACCCAGTACTTC. Protein product: CASSYRGLAGGETQYF.

V is TRBV5-1 and J is TRBJ2-1, with TRBD2 matching 11 bases. Germline lookup yields CDR1 SGHRS and CDR2 YFSETQ. With 0 bases clipped from V and 1 base from J, the junction kept 12 bases outside the gene matches. The CDR3 has 20 residues. CDR3 DNA sequence: TGCGCCAGCAGCTTGGCAAGCGGGGCAAGGACTAGCGGGTCCTACAATGAGCAGTTCTTC. Translation: CASSLASGARTSGSYNEQFF.

This rearrangement joins TRBV9 to TRBJ2-3; D perhaps matches TRBD1 (5 bases). Germline CDR1 reads SGDLS; CDR2 reads YYNGEE. Deletions cut 0 bases from V and 5 bases from J, with 10 bases between. This CDR3 region has 14 residues. The CDR3 protein is CASSVAQGKDTQYF. Here the CDR3 DNA reads TGTGCCAGCAGCGTAGCTCAGGGCAAAGATACGCAGTATTTT.

The chain combines TRBV6-1 with TRBJ2-1, with D unclear. Looked up from germline, CDR1 is MNHNS and CDR2 is SASEGT. The CDR3 spans 13 residues. Trimming took 3 bases from V and 2 from J, leaving 5 bases between them. The CDR3, as DNA: TGTGCCAGCAGTGAGGGCACCTACAATGAGCAGTTCTTC. It translates to CASSEGTYNEQFF.

The CDR3 DNA is TGTGCCAGCAGCTTAGGGGAGGGCACTGAAGCTTTCTTT. Translating gives CASSLGEGTEAFF. The rearrangement joins TRBV11-3 to TRBJ1-1; D ambiguous. The V gene's germline CDR1 is SGHNT and CDR2 YENEEA. V was cut by 1 base and J by 4 bases, with 7 bases left in between. CDR3 size: 13 residues.

This chain uses TRBV5-1 with TRBJ1-1, with D possibly matching TRBD1 (5 bases). From germline, CDR1 is SGHRS and CDR2 YFSETQ. V lost 1 base and J 0 bases, leaving 7 bases between the germline ends. This CDR3 contains 14 residues. The CDR3 region is CASSLPGLNTEAFF. The CDR3 DNA sequence: TGCGCCAGCAGCTTGCCAGGGTTGAACACTGAAGCTTTCTTT.

The chain uses TRBV6-5 and TRBJ1-2; tentatively, D is TRBD1 (6 bases). V lost 7 bases and J lost 8, with 20 bases in between. Germline CDR1 and CDR2: MNHEY and SVGAGI. The CDR3 has 14 residues. The CDR3 bases are TGTGCCAGCACCGGGGGGCGCGGGGGCCGGGGCTACACCTTC. Amino acids: CASTGGRGGRGYTF.

The chain carries TRBV9 and TRBJ1-4; D might be TRBD1 (5 bases). V was pared by 4 bases and J by 8 bases, with 18 bases between. CDR1 SGDLS and CDR2 YYNGEE come from the germline V gene. The CDR3 runs 15 residues. The CDR3 DNA reads TGTGCCAGCAGCTTAACCGGGAGGGACTCCGAAAAACTGTTTTTT. Translation gives CASSLTGRDSEKLFF.

The chain couples TRBV27 to TRBJ1-6, with D possibly TRBD1 on 5 matching bases. The CDR3 loop spans 14 amino acids. V was pared by 5 bases and J by 4 bases, with 9 bases between. Germline V gene sequence: CDR1 MNHEY, CDR2 SMNVEV (reference sequence). CDR3 loop: CASSQTAYNSPLHF. In DNA, the CDR3 is TGTGCCAGCAGTCAGACAGCTTATAATTCACCCCTCCACTTT.

This chain links TRBV29-1 with TRBJ1-2; 7 bases agree with TRBD1. This CDR3 contains 17 residues. The germline V gene encodes CDR1 SQVTM and CDR2 ANQGSEA. V trimming: 0 bases; J trimming: 4 bases; junction bases outside the gene matches: 14. DNA for the CDR3: TGCAGCGTTGAAGAAGAGGGACAGCAAAAGGGGATCTATGGCTACACCTTC. Its translation: CSVEEEGQQKGIYGYTF.